This T cell receptor beta chain came from a study of T cell repertoires in cytomegalovirus infection (dated by TCRdb to between 2018 and 2021). In terms of the full investigation: Recently identified HLA-C-restricted CMV epitopes, whose presentation resists viral immunomodulation, were targeted by peptide stimulations together with well-studied HLA-B-restricted epitopes. Donor HLA type was relevant to the analysis, as public TCR beta signatures indicated carriage of CMV infection together with the matching HLA type.

The sample's treatment or condition, from its label and the paper: in vitro stimulation with specific CMV peptide epitopes to enrich CMV-specific T cells. What the study reported, not specific to this receptor: In both this cohort and an independent roughly 330-donor cohort, the cumulative frequency of public TCR beta family members distinguished carriers of CMV infection plus the relevant HLA type. The ex vivo response was dominated by HLA-C-restricted CMV-specific TCR beta clonotypes, and the single most frequent clonotype in two of eight donors was supplied by these HLA-C-restricted clonotypes.

Sequenced using an Illumina HiSeq 1500. TCRdb reprocessed the public reads (quality trimming at Q25 with fastp, clone calling with MiXCR) and kept in-frame beta chains. Each record represents a unique CDR3 protein, reported with the most common genes and DNA among its rows. The sample includes approximately 990,000 distinct CDR3 sequences, with under 40% observed a single time. Around an eighth of the sample belongs to the ten largest clones. Remarks on this clonotype: It lacks a known antigen. No base qualities exist here, and no much larger clone lies one base off it.

The V and J ends are trimmed by 3 bases and 8 bases, leaving 22 bases between them. The CDR3 has 16 amino acids, counting the end cysteine and phenylalanine. CDR3 DNA is the only sequence kept; it has 48 bases, read in frame from the first base. The germline V gene encodes CDR1 MGHRA and CDR2 YSYEKL. The origin of this receptor is a human donor in good health (CMV status not recorded). Some clones in this sample may be carry-over from other donors' samples. Here the chain combines TRBV4-1 and TRBJ1-1, and possibly TRBD1, on 6 matching bases. The source material was cultured CD8+ T cells from PBMCs, sampled from culture after CMV antigen stimulation. CDR3 reads: CASSHLTQTGGPEAFF. The DNA sequence reads TGCGCCAGCAGCCATCTAACGCAGACAGGAGGCCCCGAAGCTTTCTTT.